A selection of T cell receptor beta chains follows, all from one sample in a study of technical replicates of blood from a handful of donors. Clones were sequenced by immunoSEQ multiplex PCR, and TCRdb holds only the in-frame ones, with some missing. Of about 75,000 clones listed, 91% are singletons. Sequenced material: T cells isolated from PBMCs. The receptors were sampled from a human donor in good health. Some clones in this sample may be carry-over from other donors' samples. Both conserved end residues are part of each CDR3. A D gene is named only where the DNA matches it firmly. Not all rows give a size; the values are once, few, many and, for expanded clones, a class.

j_call: TRBJ2-7
d_call: NA
clone_size: NA
v_call: TRBV15
cdr3_nt: TGTGCCACCAGCAGAGAGGGCGTATACGAGCAGTACTTC
cdr3_aa: CATSREGVYEQYF

j_call: TRBJ2-3
d_call: NA
clone_size: NA
v_call: TRBV19
cdr3_nt: TGTGCCAGTAGGCCTTCGGGGTGGCCCGGCACAGATACGCAGTATTTT
cdr3_aa: CASRPSGWPGTDTQYF

j_call: TRBJ2-1
d_call: NA
clone_size: NA
v_call: TRBV27
cdr3_nt: TGTGCCAGCAGTTTAGGGCCAGGGGCTTACAATGAGCAGTTCTTC
cdr3_aa: CASSLGPGAYNEQFF

j_call: TRBJ1-5
d_call: NA
clone_size: NA
v_call: TRBV5-8
cdr3_nt: TGTGCCAGCAGCTATGGGAGTAGCAATCAGCCCCAGCATTTT
cdr3_aa: CASSYGSSNQPQHF

j_call: TRBJ2-5
d_call: TRBD2
clone_size: NA
v_call: TRBV2
cdr3_nt: TGTGCCAGCAGTACCTCATTTCGGGGGGGGAGCCAAGAGACCCAGTACTTC
cdr3_aa: CASSTSFRGGSQETQYF

j_call: TRBJ1-1
d_call: NA
clone_size: NA
v_call: TRBV5-6
cdr3_nt: TGTGCCAGCAGCTCCGACACGACGGCGAGAGCTTTCTTT
cdr3_aa: CASSSDTTARAFF

j_call: TRBJ1-2
d_call: NA
clone_size: NA
v_call: TRBV2
cdr3_nt: TGTGCCAGCAGAGAAGACAGTCGCCTTATAGGCTACACCTTC
cdr3_aa: CASREDSRLIGYTF

j_call: TRBJ1-5
d_call: NA
clone_size: NA
v_call: TRBV6-6
cdr3_nt: TGTGCCAGCAAAGGTCCGGGGAATCAGCCCCAGCATTTT
cdr3_aa: CASKGPGNQPQHF

j_call: TRBJ2-7
d_call: NA
clone_size: NA
v_call: TRBV4-1
cdr3_nt: TGCGCCAAGACAGGAAACAGGGTGTACTACGAGCAGTACTTC
cdr3_aa: CAKTGNRVYYEQYF

j_call: TRBJ2-1
d_call: TRBD1
clone_size: NA
v_call: TRBV5-6
cdr3_nt: TGTGCCAGCAGTTTTTGGACAGGGAGCTCCTACAATGAGCAGTTCTTC
cdr3_aa: CASSFWTGSSYNEQFF

j_call: TRBJ2-1
d_call: NA
clone_size: NA
v_call: TRBV30
cdr3_nt: TGTGCCTGGAGCCTCCATACGGGCTCCTACAATGAGCAGTTCTTC
cdr3_aa: CAWSLHTGSYNEQFF

j_call: TRBJ2-1
d_call: TRBD1
clone_size: once
v_call: TRBV18
cdr3_nt: TGTGCCAGCTCACCACCGACAGGGGGTAGCAATGAGCAGTTCTTC
cdr3_aa: CASSPPTGGSNEQFF

j_call: TRBJ2-7
d_call: NA
clone_size: NA
v_call: TRBV2
cdr3_nt: TGTGCCAGCTCTACTCTAGAATCTTCCTACGAGCAGTACTTC
cdr3_aa: CASSTLESSYEQYF

j_call: TRBJ1-1
d_call: TRBD1
clone_size: NA
v_call: TRBV7-9
cdr3_nt: TGTGCCAGCAGCCCCCAGGGGGATCCCACTGAAGCTTTCTTT
cdr3_aa: CASSPQGDPTEAFF

j_call: TRBJ2-3
d_call: NA
clone_size: NA
v_call: TRBV5-6
cdr3_nt: TGTGCCAGCAGACTGGAGTCCCGTGGGACGCAGTATTTT
cdr3_aa: CASRLESRGTQYF

j_call: TRBJ1-2
d_call: NA
clone_size: NA
v_call: TRBV29-1
cdr3_nt: TGCAGCGTGCAGCTGGACAAGAGAACCAGCTATGGCTACACCTTC
cdr3_aa: CSVQLDKRTSYGYTF

j_call: TRBJ1-1
d_call: NA
clone_size: NA
v_call: TRBV28
cdr3_nt: TGTGCCATTGGACAGAACACTGAAGCTTTCTTT
cdr3_aa: CAIGQNTEAFF

j_call: TRBJ1-4
d_call: NA
clone_size: once
v_call: TRBV23-1
cdr3_nt: TGCGCCAGCCCCTTGCGGGGAGGGCATGGGAATAATGAAAAACTGTTTTTT
cdr3_aa: CASPLRGGHGNNEKLFF

j_call: TRBJ1-1
d_call: NA
clone_size: once
v_call: TRBV19
cdr3_nt: TGTGCCAGTAGCGTGTACACTGAAGCTTTCTTT
cdr3_aa: CASSVYTEAFF

j_call: TRBJ1-5
d_call: NA
clone_size: few
v_call: TRBV6-1
cdr3_nt: TGTGCCAGCAGTGCGGGGGAGGGGAGCAATCAGCCCCAGCATTTT
cdr3_aa: CASSAGEGSNQPQHF

j_call: TRBJ2-7
d_call: TRBD1
clone_size: NA
v_call: TRBV6-5
cdr3_nt: TGTGCCAGCAGTCAGTGGACAGGAGCTTACGAGCAGTACTTC
cdr3_aa: CASSQWTGAYEQYF

j_call: TRBJ2-3
d_call: TRBD2
clone_size: NA
v_call: TRBV2
cdr3_nt: TGTGCCAGCATCTCGCGGAGCGGGAGGGAAGGAGATACGCAGTATTTT
cdr3_aa: CASISRSGREGDTQYF

j_call: TRBJ1-2
d_call: NA
clone_size: NA
v_call: TRBV19
cdr3_nt: TGTGCCAGTAGTTATGGTGGAGGAGGCTACACCTTC
cdr3_aa: CASSYGGGGYTF

j_call: TRBJ1-2
d_call: NA
clone_size: NA
v_call: TRBV5-1
cdr3_nt: TGCGCCAGCATCGGCCAGGACTATGGCTACACCTTC
cdr3_aa: CASIGQDYGYTF

j_call: TRBJ2-5
d_call: TRBD2
clone_size: NA
v_call: TRBV27
cdr3_nt: TGTGCCAGCAGTTTATCCTTTCCGACTAGCGGTCGAGAGACCCAGTACTTC
cdr3_aa: CASSLSFPTSGRETQYF

j_call: TRBJ2-7
d_call: NA
clone_size: NA
v_call: TRBV11-2
cdr3_nt: TGTGCCAGCAGTGCCAGGGCCCCCTACGAGCAGTACTTC
cdr3_aa: CASSARAPYEQYF

j_call: TRBJ1-2
d_call: TRBD1
clone_size: NA
v_call: TRBV4-1
cdr3_nt: TGCGCCAGCAGCCAGGGACAGGGCCTCATATATGGCTACACCTTC
cdr3_aa: CASSQGQGLIYGYTF

j_call: TRBJ1-2
d_call: NA
clone_size: NA
v_call: TRBV29-1
cdr3_nt: TGCAGCGTTGACGCCGGTAACTATGGCTACACCTTC
cdr3_aa: CSVDAGNYGYTF

j_call: TRBJ2-1
d_call: TRBD2
clone_size: few
v_call: TRBV4-1
cdr3_nt: TGCGCCAGCAGCCCCGTCGGTCGGGGGGCCTACAATGAGCAGTTCTTC
cdr3_aa: CASSPVGRGAYNEQFF

j_call: TRBJ1-2
d_call: NA
clone_size: NA
v_call: TRBV19
cdr3_nt: TGTGCCAGTAGTATCGGTAGTGGCTACACCTTC
cdr3_aa: CASSIGSGYTF

j_call: TRBJ1-5
d_call: NA
clone_size: NA
v_call: TRBV4-1
cdr3_nt: TGCGCCAGCAGCCAAGATCGGAGTGATCAGCCCCAGCATTTT
cdr3_aa: CASSQDRSDQPQHF

j_call: TRBJ2-7
d_call: NA
clone_size: NA
v_call: TRBV10-1
cdr3_nt: TGCGCCAGCAGCCAGGGGAGCTCCTACGAGCAGTACTTC
cdr3_aa: CASSQGSSYEQYF

j_call: TRBJ1-4
d_call: TRBD1
clone_size: NA
v_call: TRBV6-1
cdr3_nt: TGTGCCAGCACCAGGGGGGCTAATGAAAAACTGTTTTTT
cdr3_aa: CASTRGANEKLFF

j_call: TRBJ2-1
d_call: NA
clone_size: NA
v_call: TRBV18
cdr3_nt: TGTGCCAGCTCACCACCGGCGGGGGCTTATCAGTTCTTC
cdr3_aa: CASSPPAGAYQFF

j_call: TRBJ2-7
d_call: NA
clone_size: NA
v_call: TRBV10-3
cdr3_nt: TGTGCCATCAGTGACCGCCAGGGACTGAGTAACTCCTACGAGCAGTACTTC
cdr3_aa: CAISDRQGLSNSYEQYF

j_call: TRBJ2-7
d_call: NA
clone_size: NA
v_call: TRBV30
cdr3_nt: TGTGCCTGGAGTTTACCTTACAGAACAAGCTCCTACGAGCAGTACTTC
cdr3_aa: CAWSLPYRTSSYEQYF

j_call: TRBJ2-6
d_call: TRBD1
clone_size: NA
v_call: TRBV30
cdr3_nt: TGTGCCTGGAACAGGGGGCCTAGGGCAGGGGCCAACGTCCTGACTTTC
cdr3_aa: CAWNRGPRAGANVLTF

j_call: TRBJ2-7
d_call: NA
clone_size: NA
v_call: TRBV5-1
cdr3_nt: TGCGCCAGCAGCCGGACCCGTGGAGCTGGACAGAGCTACGAGCAGTACTTC
cdr3_aa: CASSRTRGAGQSYEQYF

j_call: TRBJ1-6
d_call: NA
clone_size: NA
v_call: TRBV5-4
cdr3_nt: TGTGCCAGCAGCAGATTGGGAGGGAGCTCCTATAATTCACCCCTCCACTTT
cdr3_aa: CASSRLGGSSYNSPLHF

j_call: TRBJ2-2
d_call: NA
clone_size: NA
v_call: TRBV4-1
cdr3_nt: TGCGCCAGCAGCCAAGGGCAGAACACCGGGGAGCTGTTTTTT
cdr3_aa: CASSQGQNTGELFF

j_call: TRBJ2-5
d_call: NA
clone_size: NA
v_call: TRBV19
cdr3_nt: TGTGCCAGTAGTATAGCTCCCCAAGAGACCCAGTACTTC
cdr3_aa: CASSIAPQETQYF

j_call: TRBJ2-6
d_call: NA
clone_size: NA
v_call: TRBV5-1
cdr3_nt: TGCGCCAGCAGCTTGGCTGCTGGGGCCAACGTCCTGACTTTC
cdr3_aa: CASSLAAGANVLTF

j_call: TRBJ2-1
d_call: NA
clone_size: NA
v_call: TRBV7-8
cdr3_nt: TGTGCCAGCAGCTTAGGAGGTAGAGGCAATGAGCAGTTCTTC
cdr3_aa: CASSLGGRGNEQFF

j_call: TRBJ1-1
d_call: TRBD1
clone_size: NA
v_call: TRBV10-3
cdr3_nt: TGTGCCATCAGCCGGGACAGGGGAAACACTGAAGCTTTCTTT
cdr3_aa: CAISRDRGNTEAFF

j_call: TRBJ1-2
d_call: NA
clone_size: NA
v_call: TRBV28
cdr3_nt: TGTGCCAGCAGTTTAACTTTGAGGCAGGGTTATGGCTACACCTTC
cdr3_aa: CASSLTLRQGYGYTF

j_call: TRBJ1-4
d_call: NA
clone_size: NA
v_call: TRBV2
cdr3_nt: TGTGCCAGCAGGGCCGACGGGGTACTTGAAAAACTGTTTTTT
cdr3_aa: CASRADGVLEKLFF

j_call: TRBJ2-7
d_call: TRBD1
clone_size: NA
v_call: TRBV27
cdr3_nt: TGTGCCAGCAGCAAGACAGGGTTTGGCGAGCAGTACTTC
cdr3_aa: CASSKTGFGEQYF

j_call: TRBJ2-7
d_call: TRBD1
clone_size: NA
v_call: TRBV6-1
cdr3_nt: TGTGCCAGCAGTGCTACCGGGACAGGGTACCCAGAGCAGTACTTC
cdr3_aa: CASSATGTGYPEQYF

j_call: TRBJ1-1
d_call: NA
clone_size: NA
v_call: TRBV6-1
cdr3_nt: TGTGCCAGCAGTGAACGGGAGGGTATGAACACTGAAGCTTTCTTT
cdr3_aa: CASSEREGMNTEAFF

j_call: TRBJ1-1
d_call: NA
clone_size: NA
v_call: TRBV5-1
cdr3_nt: TGCGCCAGCAGCTTAACGACAGCGAACACTGAAGCTTTCTTT
cdr3_aa: CASSLTTANTEAFF

j_call: TRBJ2-7
d_call: TRBD2
clone_size: once
v_call: TRBV6-6
cdr3_nt: TGTGCCAGCAGGCCCGGGGGGACGTCGGACGAGCAGTACTTC
cdr3_aa: CASRPGGTSDEQYF

j_call: TRBJ1-2
d_call: NA
clone_size: NA
v_call: TRBV6-1
cdr3_nt: TGTGCCAGCAGTGAAGATCTAGGAGACAGAATGATTAACTATGGCTACACCTTC
cdr3_aa: CASSEDLGDRMINYGYTF

j_call: TRBJ1-1
d_call: NA
clone_size: few
v_call: TRBV22-1
cdr3_nt: TGTCCTGGGAACCGCATGTTGACAGGGGAAGCTTTCTTT
cdr3_aa: CPGNRMLTGEAFF

j_call: TRBJ2-2
d_call: TRBD2
clone_size: few
v_call: TRBV30
cdr3_nt: TGTGCCCGACCCGGAGGGGAGGGTGATGGCGGGGAGCTGTTTTTT
cdr3_aa: CARPGGEGDGGELFF

j_call: TRBJ2-3
d_call: NA
clone_size: NA
v_call: TRBV2
cdr3_nt: TGTGCCAGCAGTCGCGAGGCAGATACGCAGTATTTT
cdr3_aa: CASSREADTQYF